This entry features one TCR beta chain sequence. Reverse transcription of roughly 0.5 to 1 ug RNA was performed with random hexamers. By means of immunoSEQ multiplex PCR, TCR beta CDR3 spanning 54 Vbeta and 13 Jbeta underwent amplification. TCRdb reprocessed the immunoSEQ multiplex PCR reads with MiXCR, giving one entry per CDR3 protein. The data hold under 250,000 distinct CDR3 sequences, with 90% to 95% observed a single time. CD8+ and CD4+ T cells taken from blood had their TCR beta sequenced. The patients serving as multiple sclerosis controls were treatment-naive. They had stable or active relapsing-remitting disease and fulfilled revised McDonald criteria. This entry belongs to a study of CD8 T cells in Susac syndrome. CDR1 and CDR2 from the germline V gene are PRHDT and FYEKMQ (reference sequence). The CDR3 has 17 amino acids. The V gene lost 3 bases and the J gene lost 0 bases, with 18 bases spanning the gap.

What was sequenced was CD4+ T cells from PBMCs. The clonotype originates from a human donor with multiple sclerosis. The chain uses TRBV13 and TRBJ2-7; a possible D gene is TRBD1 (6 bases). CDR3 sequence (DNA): TGTGCCAGCAGCTTTGTCATCGGACAGAAGAGCTCCTACGAGCAGTACTTC. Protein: CASSFVIGQKSSYEQYF.